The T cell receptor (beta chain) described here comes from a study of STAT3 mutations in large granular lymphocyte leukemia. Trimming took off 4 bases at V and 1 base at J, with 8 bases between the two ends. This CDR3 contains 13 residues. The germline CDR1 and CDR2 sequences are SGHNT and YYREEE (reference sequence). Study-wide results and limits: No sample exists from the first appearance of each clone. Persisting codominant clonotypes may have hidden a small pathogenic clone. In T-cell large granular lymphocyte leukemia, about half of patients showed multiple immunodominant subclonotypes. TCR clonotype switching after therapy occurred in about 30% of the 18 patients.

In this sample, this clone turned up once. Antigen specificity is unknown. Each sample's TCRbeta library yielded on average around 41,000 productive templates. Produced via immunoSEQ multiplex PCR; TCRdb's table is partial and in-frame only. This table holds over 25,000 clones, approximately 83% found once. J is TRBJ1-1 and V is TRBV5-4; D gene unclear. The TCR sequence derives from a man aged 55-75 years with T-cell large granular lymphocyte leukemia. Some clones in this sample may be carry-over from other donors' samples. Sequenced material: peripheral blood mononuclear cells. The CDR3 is CASSAGQNTEAFF. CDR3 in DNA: TGTGCCAGCAGCGCCGGTCAGAACACTGAAGCTTTCTTT.